Detailed here is one T cell receptor (beta chain). As yet, its antigen is unknown. The table came from immunoSEQ multiplex PCR; TCRdb's copy has only in-frame clones and leaves some out. The sample lists around 30,000 clones, about 89% occurring once. Deletions cut 6 bases from V and 2 bases from J, with 8 bases between. Per germline, CDR1 KGHSH and CDR2 LQKENI. This CDR3 region has 13 residues. These data come from a study of T cell responses to AZD1222 COVID-19 vaccine. At the level of the study: The study pooled second doses at about 4 or about 12 weeks. General study points: CD4 TCRs linked to vaccination spanned spike, dominating at 160-218 and 743-854. With two AZD1222 doses given, Spike-specific TCR breadth and depth both rose.

The V call is TRBV18, the J call TRBJ1-5, with D hard to call. The source of this sequence is an adult in good health. The specimen was peripheral blood, collected on day 0 of AZD1222 vaccination. In nucleotides, the CDR3 is TGTGCCAGCTCGGGGTCCGGCAATCAGCCCCAGCATTTT. It specifies CASSGSGNQPQHF.